This TCR beta chain was sequenced in a study of blood T cell repertoires in COVID-19. The wider study: Spain, Italy and the United States supplied samples that represented acute and convalescent COVID-19. PBMCs, B-cell-depleted T cells, or T cells were the source of the cDNA or gDNA that made up the material.

As originally analysed: Amplification of reference gene primers was used by the study to estimate nucleated cell counts. Data came from immunoSEQ multiplex PCR; TCRdb stores just in-frame clones and leaves some out. V and J calls and clone size come straight from that table; D and trimming were deduced from the DNA. The sample contains over 110,000 clones, about 80% of which appear only once. V was shortened by 4 bases and J by 1 base, with 13 bases between the two germline ends. CDR3 size: 14 residues. The germline gives CDR1 SQVTM, CDR2 ANQGSEA. What was sequenced was peripheral blood. This sequence joins TRBV29-1 and TRBJ2-5; tentative D call: TRBD1 (6 bases). This clonotype was sampled from a man aged 55 to 70 with acute or convalescent COVID-19. CDR3 protein: CSVGDKGVQETQYF. DNA of the CDR3: TGCAGCGTTGGGGATAAGGGGGTCCAAGAGACCCAGTACTTC.